The 7 T cell receptor beta chains below come from one sample, sequenced in a study of blood T cell repertoires in COVID-19. Clones were read by immunoSEQ multiplex PCR, and TCRdb kept only the in-frame ones, dropping some. Altogether fewer than 150,000 clones are present, 60% to 85% being singletons, with the ten largest covering around 0.9%. The sequencing sample was made of peripheral blood. The receptor set was obtained from a human donor with acute or convalescent COVID-19. The donor label of this sample is uncertain.

The chain carries TRBV28 and TRBJ2-7, with a tentative D call TRBD2 (6 bases). Trimming removed 3 bases from V and 2 bases from J, with 14 bases in between. The CDR3 has 15 residues. Germline CDR1 MDHEN, CDR2 SYDVKM. DNA of the CDR3: TGTGCCAGCAGTTTCAAGGGACTCACACCCTACGAGCAGTACGTC. This sequence encodes CASSFKGLTPYEQYV.

This chain uses TRBV9 with TRBJ2-3; weak D call: TRBD2 (5 bases). The CDR3 loop spans 13 amino acids. Germline CDR1 reads SGDLS; CDR2 reads YYNGEE. Trimming stripped 5 bases from V and 1 base from J, with 8 bases between. The CDR3 here is CASRTGGTDTQYF. Here the CDR3 DNA reads TGTGCCAGCAGGACCGGGGGCACAGATACGCAGTATTTT.

The chain has TRBV6-5 and TRBJ1-2; D is perhaps TRBD1 (6 bases). V was trimmed by 5 bases and J by 4 bases, leaving 17 bases between them. CDR3 size: 15 residues. Per germline, CDR1 MNHEY and CDR2 SVGAGI. The CDR3 sequence is CASSRGGRGSYGYTF. The CDR3 nucleotides read TGTGCCAGCAGTCGGGGGGGGAGGGGGAGCTATGGCTACACCTTC.

The V and J genes are TRBV4-1 and TRBJ1-2, with unresolved D. V was trimmed by 0 bases and J by 8 bases, leaving 13 bases between them. CDR3 length equals 14 residues. The germline CDR1 and CDR2 sequences are MGHRA and YSYEKL. The CDR3 DNA is TGCGCCAGCAGCCAAGATGGAATCCGGAGCGGCTACACCTTC. This sequence encodes CASSQDGIRSGYTF.

The J gene is TRBJ1-1, the V gene TRBV2, with D perhaps matching TRBD1 (5 bases). Germline CDR1 is SNHLY and CDR2 is FYNNEI. Trimming shortened V by 6 bases and J by 10 bases, and 9 bases separated the two germline ends. The CDR3 spans 10 residues. CDR3 sequence reads: CASSLGAAFF. CDR3 bases: TGTGCCAGCAGCTTAGGGGCAGCTTTCTTT.

V and J are TRBV24-1 and TRBJ2-2, with TRBD1 identical over 7 bases. Unmatched junction bases numbered 7, after V lost 6 bases and J lost 4 bases. Germline V gene lookup returns CDR1 KGHDR and CDR2 SFDVKD. CDR3 length: 15 residues. The CDR3 reads CATSKRTGATGELFF. CDR3 bases: TGTGCCACCAGTAAAAGGACAGGAGCCACCGGGGAGCTGTTTTTT.

This rearrangement joins TRBV5-1 to TRBJ2-5, with D unresolved. This CDR3 spans 15 amino acids. From germline, CDR1 is SGHRS and CDR2 YFSETQ. V was pared by 5 bases and J by 0 bases, with 14 bases between. CDR3 amino acids: CASSSGSLYQETQYF. DNA of the CDR3: TGCGCCAGCAGTTCGGGTAGCCTGTACCAAGAGACCCAGTACTTC.